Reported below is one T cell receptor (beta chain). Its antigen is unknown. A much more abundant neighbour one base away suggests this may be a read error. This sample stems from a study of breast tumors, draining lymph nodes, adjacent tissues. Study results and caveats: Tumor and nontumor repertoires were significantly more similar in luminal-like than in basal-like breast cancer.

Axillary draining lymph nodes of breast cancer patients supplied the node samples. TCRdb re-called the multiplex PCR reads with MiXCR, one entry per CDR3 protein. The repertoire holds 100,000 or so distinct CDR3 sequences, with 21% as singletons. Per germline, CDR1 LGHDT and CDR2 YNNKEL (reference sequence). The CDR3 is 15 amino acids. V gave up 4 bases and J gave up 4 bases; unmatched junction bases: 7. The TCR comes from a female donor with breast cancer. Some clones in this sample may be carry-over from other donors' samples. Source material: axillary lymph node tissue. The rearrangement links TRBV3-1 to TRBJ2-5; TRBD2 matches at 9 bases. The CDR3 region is CASSRGLAGSETQYF. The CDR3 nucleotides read TGTGCCAGCAGCCGAGGGCTAGCGGGGTCAGAGACCCAGTACTTC.